The 30 T cell receptor beta chains given below trace back to one sample, sequenced in a study of cytomegalovirus exposure and HLA in healthy donors. TCRdb keeps only in-frame clones here, not all; method: immunoSEQ multiplex PCR. The data contain about 270,000 clones, approximately 86% of them singletons. The source material was PBMCs. These TCRs come from a woman younger than 30 in good health and CMV-seronegative.

The genes are TRBV9 and TRBJ2-7, with a tentative D call TRBD2 (6 bases). The V and J ends lost 4 bases and 5 bases respectively, with 19 bases between them. The CDR3 runs 15 residues. Germline-derived CDR1 and CDR2 are SGDLS and YYNGEE. CDR3 region: CASSYTGVAQNEQYF. CDR3 in DNA: TGTGCCAGCAGCTACACGGGGGTAGCCCAGAACGAGCAGTACTTC.

V usage is TRBV6-5 and J usage is TRBJ2-5; 11 nucleotides line up with TRBD1. V trimming: 4 bases; J trimming: 3 bases; junction bases outside the gene matches: 4. This CDR3 is 15 amino acids long. Germline V gene data show CDR1 as MNHEY and CDR2 as SVGAGI. CDR3 sequence reads: CASSSWTGGKETQYF. In DNA form, the CDR3 reads TGTGCCAGCAGTTCCTGGACAGGGGGCAAAGAGACCCAGTACTTC.

The chain employs TRBV11-3 and TRBJ1-1; 8 bases fit TRBD1. The CDR3 has 15 residues. Trimming removed 5 bases from V and 1 base from J; junction bases left unmatched: 6. Germline assignment: CDR1 SGHNT and CDR2 YENEEA. The CDR3 spells CASSQRQGRNTEAFF. The CDR3 DNA sequence: TGTGCCAGCAGCCAGAGACAGGGGAGGAACACTGAAGCTTTCTTT.

The CDR3 DNA sequence: TGCGCCAGCAGCCAAGGGGACACGAGCCAAGAGACCCAGTACTTC. As protein: CASSQGDTSQETQYF. The V and J genes are TRBV4-3 and TRBJ2-5; D may be TRBD1 (6 bases). The CDR3 consists of 15 residues. Per germline, CDR1 LGHNA and CDR2 YSLEER. The V end was cut by 1 base, the J end by 1 base, with 10 bases between.

This sequence joins TRBV19 and TRBJ2-1; D unclear. In germline, CDR1 is LNHDA, CDR2 SQIVND (reference sequence). The length of the CDR3 is 13 residues. V was trimmed by 4 bases and J by 7 bases, leaving 11 bases between them. The CDR3 nucleotides are TGTGCCAGTAGTAGAGACGTGGAGAATGAGCAGTTCTTC. Translation: CASSRDVENEQFF.

CDR3 DNA sequence: TGTGCCAGCAGGAGAGGGGGGGAATATGGCTACACCTTC. Translating gives CASRRGGEYGYTF. The V and J genes are TRBV28 and TRBJ1-2; D may be TRBD1 (6 bases). V lost 6 bases, J lost 5 bases, and 13 bases lay in between. CDR3 length: 13 residues. Germline V gene lookup returns CDR1 MDHEN and CDR2 SYDVKM.

Regarding this clone: At one end the junction does not follow the germline gene, possibly because of a read error. This chain connects TRBV6-5 to TRBJ1-2, with D unclear. The germline V gene has CDR1 MNHEY and CDR2 SVGAGI. The CDR3 extends over 13 amino acids. CDR3 protein: CANSYGQDYGYTF. CDR3 nucleotides: TGTGCCAACAGTTACGGGCAGGACTATGGCTACACCTTC.

The rearrangement joins TRBV7-8 to TRBJ2-5; 8 bases align to TRBD2. Germline loops: CDR1 SGHVS, CDR2 FQNEAQ. The ends lost 5 bases at V and 1 base at J; junction bases unmatched: 0. CDR3 length: 13 amino acids. This CDR3 reads CASSTSGQETQYF. In DNA form, the CDR3 reads TGTGCCAGCAGCACTAGCGGCCAAGAGACCCAGTACTTC.

The CDR3 protein is CAWAQGRHEQFF. The CDR3 DNA is TGTGCCTGGGCACAGGGGAGGCATGAGCAGTTCTTC. The chain has TRBV30 and TRBJ2-1, with D perhaps matching TRBD1 (7 bases). Germline V gene lookup returns CDR1 GTSNPN and CDR2 SVGIG (reference sequence). The CDR3 spans 12 residues. The V and J ends lost 5 bases and 8 bases respectively, with 13 bases between them.

This rearrangement joins TRBV30 to TRBJ1-4; no clear D. This CDR3 has 15 residues. Germline lookup yields CDR1 GTSNPN and CDR2 SVGIG (reference sequence). Trimming took off 2 bases at V and 5 bases at J, with 15 bases between the two ends. The CDR3 protein is CAWSRRVVPNEKLFF. Written as DNA, the CDR3 is TGTGCCTGGAGTAGGAGGGTGGTTCCCAATGAAAAACTGTTTTTT.

The CDR3 DNA reads as TGTGCCAGCAGTGAGAAACCTAACCCCAACTATGGCTACACCTTC. It yields the protein CASSEKPNPNYGYTF. The chain combines TRBV6-4 with TRBJ1-2, with D uncertain. With 3 bases removed from V and 2 bases from J, the gap between germline ends came to 13 bases. The CDR3 is made up of 15 amino acids. The germline gives CDR1 MRHNA, CDR2 SNTAGT.

The chain combines TRBV19 with TRBJ2-7; possibly TRBD2 for D (6 bases). With 4 bases removed from V and 5 bases from J, the gap between germline ends came to 15 bases. This CDR3 has 14 amino acids. Germline V gene data show CDR1 as LNHDA and CDR2 as SQIVND (reference sequence). CDR3 coding DNA: TGTGCCAGTAGTAGTCCGCGGGGCAGGGACGAGCAGTACTTC. It yields the protein CASSSPRGRDEQYF.

The V and J genes are TRBV6-5 and TRBJ1-4; a weak D match, TRBD1 (5 bases). This CDR3 has 15 residues. Germline V gene data show CDR1 as MNHEY and CDR2 as SVGAGI. Trimming took off 4 bases at V and 7 bases at J, with 16 bases between the two ends. This CDR3 is CASSSRDSRGEKLFF. In nucleotides, the CDR3 is TGTGCCAGCAGTTCCCGGGACTCAAGAGGTGAAAAACTGTTTTTT.

V and J are TRBV7-2 and TRBJ2-7, with D possibly matching TRBD2 (6 bases). The V and J ends lost 1 base and 2 bases respectively, with 15 bases between them. The germline CDR1 and CDR2 sequences are SGHTA and FQGNSA. CDR3 size: 16 residues. CDR3 sequence (DNA): TGTGCCAGCAGCTTAGTAGTCCGGAGGGGCCCCTACGAGCAGTACTTC. It codes for CASSLVVRRGPYEQYF.

In its sample, this clone was seen once. The chain combines TRBV6-5 with TRBJ1-2; tentative D call: TRBD1 (6 bases). The V gene's germline CDR1 is MNHEY and CDR2 SVGAGI. Trimming removed 2 bases from V and 7 bases from J, with 17 bases in between. CDR3 size: 15 residues. CDR3 in DNA: TGTGCCAGCAGTTACGAGGCCAGGGGAAGGGGTGGCTACACCTTC. Translation gives CASSYEARGRGGYTF.

The chain joins TRBV14 to TRBJ2-1, with no clear D. The CDR3 consists of 13 residues. The V gene's germline CDR1 is SGHDN and CDR2 FVKESK. The ends were cut back, 7 bases at V and 6 bases at J, with 13 bases in the middle. In nucleotides, the CDR3 is TGTGCCAGCACCCCCGGCGGCCCCAATGAGCAGTTCTTC. Translating gives CASTPGGPNEQFF.

This chain joins TRBV10-2 and TRBJ2-7, with D possibly being TRBD1 (6 bases). V gave up 8 bases and J gave up 3 bases, with 14 bases separating them. The CDR3 sequence is 13 residues long. Germline assignment: CDR1 WSHSY and CDR2 SAAADI. The CDR3 region is CASFRDIGYEQYF. CDR3 bases: TGCGCCAGCTTCCGGGACATTGGCTACGAGCAGTACTTC.

Concerning this clone: Other DNA sequences in this sample translate to the same CDR3. J is TRBJ1-2 and V is TRBV11-1, with a weak D call TRBD1 (5 bases). This CDR3 has 13 amino acids. Germline CDR1 SGHAT, CDR2 FQDESV (reference sequence). Trimming took 2 bases from V and 4 from J, leaving 8 bases between them. The CDR3 nucleotides read TGTGCCAGCAGCTTAAGGGACTCCTATGGCTACACCTTC. This translates into CASSLRDSYGYTF.

This clone was counted between two and nine times. The chain is built from TRBV19 and TRBJ2-3; TRBD2 agrees at 13 bases. The length of the CDR3 is 17 residues. The V segment lost 4 bases and the J segment 2 bases; nucleotides outside the gene matches: 6. The germline gives CDR1 LNHDA, CDR2 SQIVND (reference sequence). CDR3 amino acids: CASSKYGTSGVTDTQYF. The CDR3 coding sequence is TGTGCCAGTAGTAAATACGGGACTAGCGGGGTCACAGATACGCAGTATTTT.

The chain has TRBV4-3 and TRBJ1-6; D is unclear. Looked up from germline, CDR1 is LGHNA and CDR2 is YSLEER. With 0 bases removed from V and 2 bases from J, the gap between germline ends came to 17 bases. This CDR3 is 19 amino acids long. The CDR3 reads CASSQETSGKSPYNSPLHF. The CDR3 DNA sequence: TGCGCCAGCAGCCAAGAAACATCGGGGAAAAGTCCCTATAATTCACCCCTCCACTTT.

This clone is termed medium-sized (0.01 to 0.1%). CDR3 sequence: CASSQDRESSPLHF. In nucleotides, the CDR3 is TGCGCCAGCAGCCAAGACAGGGAATCTTCACCCCTCCACTTT. The J gene is TRBJ1-6, the V gene TRBV4-3, with D perhaps TRBD1 (5 bases). The CDR3 has 14 amino acids. The germline V gene has CDR1 LGHNA and CDR2 YSLEER. Trimming pared 0 bases from V and 9 bases from J, leaving 9 bases between.

This clone was observed a handful of times. The gene calls are TRBV30 and TRBJ1-6; D ambiguous. Germline V CDR1 and CDR2: GTSNPN, SVGIG (reference sequence). V was shortened by 0 bases and J by 3 bases, with 9 bases between the two germline ends. This CDR3 spans 15 amino acids. DNA for the CDR3: TGTGCCTGGAGTGTACGAGTCGGCTATAATTCACCCCTCCACTTT. Translating gives CAWSVRVGYNSPLHF.

The rearrangement uses TRBV7-9 and TRBJ2-7; TRBD1 aligns across 7 bases. The CDR3 is 18 amino acids. Trimming at V came to 2 bases and at J to 4 bases, leaving 17 bases not matched to a gene. The germline V gene encodes CDR1 SEHNR and CDR2 FQNEAQ (reference sequence). This CDR3 reads CASSLLLTFGTDTYEQYF. CDR3 DNA: TGTGCCAGCAGCTTACTATTAACCTTCGGGACAGATACTTACGAGCAGTACTTC.

The chain uses TRBV2 and TRBJ1-4, with TRBD1 matching 7 bases. This CDR3 is 16 amino acids long. V gave up 2 bases and J gave up 8 bases; unmatched junction bases: 11. Germline V lookup: CDR1 SNHLY, CDR2 FYNNEI. The CDR3 DNA reads as TGTGCCAGCAGTGAAACTTTGGGACAGAGAGGAGAAAAACTGTTTTTT. This codes for CASSETLGQRGEKLFF.

The J gene is TRBJ1-6, the V gene TRBV28; the match to TRBD1 covers 8 bases. The CDR3 has 15 amino acids. Germline CDR1 reads MDHEN; CDR2 reads SYDVKM. The V segment lost 5 bases and the J segment 7 bases; nucleotides outside the gene matches: 7. The CDR3 nucleotides read TGTGCCAGCAGTCCCCTGGACAGGGTCAATTCACCCCTCCACTTT. Its protein product is CASSPLDRVNSPLHF.

This clone was seen a single time. The chain recombines TRBV10-1 with TRBJ2-3, with 8 bases lining up with TRBD2. The CDR3 covers 15 residues. J gave up 2 bases and V 3 bases, and 4 bases lay outside the gene matches. Germline V gene sequence: CDR1 WNHNN, CDR2 SYGVQD (reference sequence). This CDR3 reads CASSDGAGDTDTQYF. The CDR3 bases are TGCGCCAGCAGTGACGGAGCGGGAGACACAGATACGCAGTATTTT.

This clone was counted only a few times. The chain uses TRBV7-9 and TRBJ1-2, with 8 bases matching TRBD1. Germline V CDR1 and CDR2: SEHNR, FQNEAQ (reference sequence). This CDR3 has 13 amino acids. V lost 4 bases, J lost 8 bases, and 6 bases stayed unmatched. The CDR3 DNA follows: TGTGCCAGCAGCTCGGGACAGGCCTGGGGCTACACCTTC. It is translated as CASSSGQAWGYTF.

The rearrangement joins TRBV6-5 to TRBJ2-7; D may be TRBD1 (5 bases). The CDR3 has 12 residues. V was cut by 6 bases and J by 1 base, with 7 bases left in between. Germline V gives CDR1 MNHEY, CDR2 SVGAGI. The CDR3 DNA reads TGTGCCAGCAGCTCAGGGTCCTACGAGCAGTACTTC. Translated: CASSSGSYEQYF.

The CDR3 region has the DNA TGCAGCGTTCTCCCGACAGCGCACTATGGCTACACCTTC. Its protein product is CSVLPTAHYGYTF. The V gene is TRBV29-1, the J gene TRBJ1-2; tentatively, D is TRBD1 (5 bases). In germline, CDR1 is SQVTM, CDR2 ANQGSEA. The length of the CDR3 is 13 residues. Trimming stripped 5 bases from V and 3 bases from J, with 13 bases between.

The chain has TRBV4-2 and TRBJ1-2, with 8 nucleotides matching TRBD1. V trimming: 8 bases; J trimming: 0 bases; junction bases outside the gene matches: 5. CDR3 length: 14 residues. Germline CDR1 and CDR2: LGHNA and YNFKEQ. CDR3 in amino acids: CASARGPPNYGYTF. The DNA for the CDR3 is TGTGCCAGCGCCAGGGGGCCGCCTAACTATGGCTACACCTTC.